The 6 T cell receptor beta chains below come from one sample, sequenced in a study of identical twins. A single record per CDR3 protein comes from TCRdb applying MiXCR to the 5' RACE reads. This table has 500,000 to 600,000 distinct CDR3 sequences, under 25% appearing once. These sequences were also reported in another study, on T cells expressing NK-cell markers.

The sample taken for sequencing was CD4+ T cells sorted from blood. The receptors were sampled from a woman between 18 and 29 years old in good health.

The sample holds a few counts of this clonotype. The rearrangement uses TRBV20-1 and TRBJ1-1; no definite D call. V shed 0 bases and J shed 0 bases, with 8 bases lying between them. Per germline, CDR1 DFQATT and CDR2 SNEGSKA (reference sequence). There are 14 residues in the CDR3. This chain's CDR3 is CSARDPGMNTEAFF. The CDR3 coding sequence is TGCAGTGCTAGAGACCCGGGGATGAACACTGAAGCTTTCTTT.

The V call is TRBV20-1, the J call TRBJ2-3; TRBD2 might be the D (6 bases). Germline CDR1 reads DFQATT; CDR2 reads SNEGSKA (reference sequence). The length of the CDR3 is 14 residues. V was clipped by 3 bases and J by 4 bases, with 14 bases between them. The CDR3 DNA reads TGCAGTGCTAGTCGGGGGTCCCGGGCAGATACGCAGTATTTT. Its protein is CSASRGSRADTQYF.

CDR3: CASSVRGTGDGYTF. DNA for the CDR3: TGTGCCAGCAGCGTCCGTGGGACAGGTGATGGCTACACCTTC. J is TRBJ1-2 and V is TRBV9; 8 bases agree with TRBD1. Germline V gene lookup returns CDR1 SGDLS and CDR2 YYNGEE. This CDR3 region has 14 residues. V lost 2 bases and J lost 6; bases outside the gene matches: 6.

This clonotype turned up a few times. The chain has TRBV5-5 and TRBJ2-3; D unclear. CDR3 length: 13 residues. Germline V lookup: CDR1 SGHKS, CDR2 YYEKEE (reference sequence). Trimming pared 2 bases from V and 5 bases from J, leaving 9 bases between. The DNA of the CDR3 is TGTGCCAGCAGCTTCCTCGGTGGAGATACGCAGTATTTT. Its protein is CASSFLGGDTQYF.

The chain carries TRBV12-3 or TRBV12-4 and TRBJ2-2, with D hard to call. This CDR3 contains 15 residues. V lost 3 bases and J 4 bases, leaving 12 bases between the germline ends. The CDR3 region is CASSFGVPGTGELFF. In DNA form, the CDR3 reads TGTGCCAGCAGTTTTGGGGTGCCGGGCACCGGGGAGCTGTTTTTT.

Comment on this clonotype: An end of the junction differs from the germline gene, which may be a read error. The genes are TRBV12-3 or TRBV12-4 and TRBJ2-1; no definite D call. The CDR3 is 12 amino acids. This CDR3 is CASSFSFNEQFF. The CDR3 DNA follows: TGTGCCAGCAGTTTCTCCTTCAATGAGCAGTTCTTC.